This T cell receptor (beta chain) was identified during a study of T cell changes during pregnancy in multiple sclerosis. Libraries were prepared by immunoSEQ multiplex PCR; TCRdb keeps only in-frame clonotypes and omits some of them. The sample gives 70,000 to 90,000 clones, 90% to 95% of which show up once; roughly 1% is in the top ten. The CDR3 loop spans 18 amino acids. Germline CDR1 WNHNN, CDR2 SYGVQD (reference sequence). The V and J ends lost 11 bases and 0 bases respectively, with 28 bases between them. This TCR was sampled from a female donor with multiple sclerosis, enrolled in a pregnancy study. Sequences were derived from peripheral blood, sampled in the first trimester of pregnancy. The chain recombines TRBV10-1 with TRBJ1-1, with D perhaps TRBD1 (5 bases). Written as DNA, the CDR3 is TGCGCCGGGCCTCTTAGAGGGAGGGGTACTTCCATGAACACTGAAGCTTTCTTT. Its translation: CAGPLRGRGTSMNTEAFF.